This TCR beta chain stems from a study of OX40 agonist ivuxolimab in advanced cancers. With regard to the full study: The costimulatory receptor OX40 (CD134) was targeted by ivuxolimab, a fully human IgG2 agonistic monoclonal antibody. Intravenous ivuxolimab was administered to patients every 2 weeks at six dose levels: 0.01, 0.1, 0.3, 1.5, 3 and 10 mg/kg. Of the approximately 50 dose-escalation patients, hepatocellular carcinoma was present in about 19, melanoma in around 15, renal cell carcinoma in 9 and head and neck cancer in 9. In the dose-escalation cohort, 65% to 85% of patients were male, and the mean age was 60 years with a range of roughly 20 to 80. Patients were allowed to have had prior anti-PD-1, anti-PD-L1 or anti-CTLA-4 therapy, and approximately 40% of the dose-escalation patients had been treated with checkpoint inhibitors. Partial responses occurred in three dose-escalation patients, of whom one had hepatocellular carcinoma and two had cutaneous melanoma. The point of sequencing TCRbeta in the periphery was to test whether ivuxolimab changed TCR sequence diversity and drove clonal T-cell expansion. The monotherapy dose-escalation portion (N of about 50 patients) of the phase I ivuxolimab trial is reported in the paper. What the study reported, not specific to this receptor: After ivuxolimab, expanded clones were on average more numerous among CD8+ T cells than among CD4+ T cells. In the 0.1-3.0 mg/kg groups, partial responders had among the lowest normalized peripheral clonal expansion, particularly in CD8+ T cells. Clonal expansion of both CD4+ and CD8+ blood T cells was observed from baseline to week 6 at doses 0.1 to 3.0 mg/kg. The antigen specificity of the peripheral T cells that underwent clonal expansion was not determined. Low levels of normalized T-cell clonal expansion were also shown by some nonresponding patients.

To sequence the TCRbeta CDR3 region, genomic DNA was isolated from the sorted cells. The immunoSEQ Assay was used to sequence the TCRbeta CDR3 regions. TCRdb retrieved this table from immuneACCESS and kept in-frame rearrangements only. Not all clones are present; in checked studies, unresolved V genes account for under half, and no reason is known for the remainder. The sample table shows approximately 35,000 clones, and over 85% are seen once. 36% of the sample lies in the top ten. Including the terminal cysteine and phenylalanine, the CDR3 comprises 15 residues. Just CDR3 DNA is preserved here, 45 bases in frame from base 1. CDR1 and CDR2 were assigned from the germline V gene (reference sequence) as MNHEY and SMNVEV. V is pruned by 5 bases and J by 5 bases, leaving 8 bases of the junction without a gene match. As for this clone: Its antigen remains undetermined. No much larger clone exists at a distance of one base, and base qualities are not known.

Patients with a history of autoimmune disease or receiving systemic immunosuppression were excluded from the trial. Peripheral blood for TCR sequencing was drawn from every dose cohort at baseline, at cycle 4 day 1 and at cycle 7 day 1. The samples were drawn from a first-in-human, open-label, multicenter phase I dose-escalation trial of ivuxolimab. The trial enrolled adults with locally advanced or metastatic head and neck squamous cell, hepatocellular, melanoma or renal cell carcinoma. CD4+ and CD8+ T cells were sorted separately from peripheral blood before TCR sequencing. The clonotype was recovered from an adult with an advanced solid tumor such as melanoma, head and neck, liver or kidney cancer. Here the chain combines TRBV27 and TRBJ2-5; the junction holds 10 bases that match TRBD2. Sequences were derived from CD4+ or CD8+ T cells sorted from blood, sampled in a trial of the OX40 agonist ivuxolimab. The CDR3 protein is CASSPASGGGETQYF. The nucleotides are TGTGCCAGCAGTCCCGCTAGCGGGGGCGGGGAGACCCAGTACTTC.